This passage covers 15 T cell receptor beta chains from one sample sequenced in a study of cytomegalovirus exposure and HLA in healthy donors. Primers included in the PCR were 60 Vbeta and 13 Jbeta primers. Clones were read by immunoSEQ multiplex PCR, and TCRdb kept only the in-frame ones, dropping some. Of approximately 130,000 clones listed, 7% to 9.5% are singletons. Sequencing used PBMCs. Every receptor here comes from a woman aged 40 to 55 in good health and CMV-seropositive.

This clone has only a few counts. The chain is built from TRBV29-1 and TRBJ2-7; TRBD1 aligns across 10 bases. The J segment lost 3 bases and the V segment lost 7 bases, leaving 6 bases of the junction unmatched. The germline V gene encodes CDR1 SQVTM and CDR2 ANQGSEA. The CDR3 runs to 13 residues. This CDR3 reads CSATGTGDYEQYF. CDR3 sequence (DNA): TGCAGCGCAACCGGGACAGGGGACTACGAGCAGTACTTC.

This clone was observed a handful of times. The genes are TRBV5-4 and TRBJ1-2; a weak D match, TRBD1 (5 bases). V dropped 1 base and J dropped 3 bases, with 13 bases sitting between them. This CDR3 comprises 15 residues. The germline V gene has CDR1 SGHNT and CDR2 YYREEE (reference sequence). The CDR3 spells CASSLRGVGHYGYTF. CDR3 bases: TGTGCCAGCAGCTTGAGGGGTGTGGGGCACTATGGCTACACCTTC.

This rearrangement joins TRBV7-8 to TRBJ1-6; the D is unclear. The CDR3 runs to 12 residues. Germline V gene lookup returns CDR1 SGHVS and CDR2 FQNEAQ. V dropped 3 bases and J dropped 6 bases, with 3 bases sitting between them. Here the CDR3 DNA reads TGTGCCAGCAGCTTCAGTAATTCACCCCTCCACTTT. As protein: CASSFSNSPLHF.

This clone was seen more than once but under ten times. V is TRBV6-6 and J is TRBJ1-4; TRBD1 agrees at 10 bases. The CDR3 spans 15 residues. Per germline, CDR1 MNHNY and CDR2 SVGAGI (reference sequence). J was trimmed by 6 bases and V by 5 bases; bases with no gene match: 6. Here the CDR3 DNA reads TGTGCCAGCAGTAATAGACAGGGGGCGGATGAAAAACTGTTTTTT. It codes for CASSNRQGADEKLFF.

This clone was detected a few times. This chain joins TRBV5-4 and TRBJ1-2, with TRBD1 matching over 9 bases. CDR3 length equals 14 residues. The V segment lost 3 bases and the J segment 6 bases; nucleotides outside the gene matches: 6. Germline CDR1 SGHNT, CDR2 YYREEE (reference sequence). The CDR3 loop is CASSSGTGKHGYTF. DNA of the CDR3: TGTGCCAGCAGCTCGGGGACAGGGAAGCATGGCTACACCTTC.

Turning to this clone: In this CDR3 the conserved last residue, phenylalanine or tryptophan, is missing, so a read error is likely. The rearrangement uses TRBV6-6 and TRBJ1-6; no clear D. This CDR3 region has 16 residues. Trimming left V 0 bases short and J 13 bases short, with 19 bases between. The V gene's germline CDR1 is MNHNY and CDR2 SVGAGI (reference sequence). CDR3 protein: CASSYSNRGPAKPLHL. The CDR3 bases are TGTGCCAGCAGTTACTCGAATAGAGGTCCGGCCAAGCCCCTCCACCTT.

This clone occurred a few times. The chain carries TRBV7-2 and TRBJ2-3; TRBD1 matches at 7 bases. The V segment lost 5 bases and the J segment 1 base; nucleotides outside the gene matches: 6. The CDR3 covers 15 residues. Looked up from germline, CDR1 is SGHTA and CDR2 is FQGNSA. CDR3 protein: CASSPGQLRTDTQYF. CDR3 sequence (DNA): TGTGCCAGCAGCCCGGGACAGCTTCGCACAGATACGCAGTATTTT.

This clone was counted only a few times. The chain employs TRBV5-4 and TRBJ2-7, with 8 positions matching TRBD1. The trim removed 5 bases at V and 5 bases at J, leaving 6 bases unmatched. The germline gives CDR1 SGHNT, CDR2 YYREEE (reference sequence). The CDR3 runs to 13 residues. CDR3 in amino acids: CASSFDRGHEQYF. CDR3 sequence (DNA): TGTGCCAGCAGTTTTGACAGGGGCCACGAGCAGTACTTC.

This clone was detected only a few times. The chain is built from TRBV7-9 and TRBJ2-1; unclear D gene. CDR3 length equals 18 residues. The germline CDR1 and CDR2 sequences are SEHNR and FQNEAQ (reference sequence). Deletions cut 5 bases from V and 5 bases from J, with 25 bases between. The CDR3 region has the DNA TGTGCCAGCAGCCCCCCCCAAGCGACGTACCACCTAAACAATGAGCAGTTCTTC. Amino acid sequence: CASSPPQATYHLNNEQFF.

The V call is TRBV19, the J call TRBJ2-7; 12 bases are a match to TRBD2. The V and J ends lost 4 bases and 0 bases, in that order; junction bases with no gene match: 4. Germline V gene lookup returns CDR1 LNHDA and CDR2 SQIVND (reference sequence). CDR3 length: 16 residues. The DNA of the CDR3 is TGTGCCAGTAGTAGAACTAGCGGGGGGACCTCCTACGAGCAGTACTTC. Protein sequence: CASSRTSGGTSYEQYF.

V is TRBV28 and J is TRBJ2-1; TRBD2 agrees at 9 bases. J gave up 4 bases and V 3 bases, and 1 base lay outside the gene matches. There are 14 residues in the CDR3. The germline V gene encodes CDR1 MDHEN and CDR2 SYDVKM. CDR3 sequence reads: CASSLTSGYNEQFF. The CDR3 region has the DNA TGTGCCAGCAGTTTGACTAGCGGATACAATGAGCAGTTCTTC.

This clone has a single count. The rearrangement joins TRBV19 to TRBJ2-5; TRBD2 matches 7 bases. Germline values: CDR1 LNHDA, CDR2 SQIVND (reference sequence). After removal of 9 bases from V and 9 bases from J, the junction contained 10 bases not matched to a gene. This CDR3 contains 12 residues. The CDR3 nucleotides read TGTGCCAGCGGCGGTAGCGGGTGGGCCCAGTACTTC. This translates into CASGGSGWAQYF.

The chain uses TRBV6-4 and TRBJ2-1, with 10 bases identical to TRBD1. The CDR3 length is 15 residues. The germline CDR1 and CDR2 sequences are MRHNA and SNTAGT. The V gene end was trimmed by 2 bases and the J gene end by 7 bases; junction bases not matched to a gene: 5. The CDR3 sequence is CASSDRQGAKNEQFF. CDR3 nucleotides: TGTGCCAGCAGTGACAGACAGGGGGCTAAGAATGAGCAGTTCTTC.

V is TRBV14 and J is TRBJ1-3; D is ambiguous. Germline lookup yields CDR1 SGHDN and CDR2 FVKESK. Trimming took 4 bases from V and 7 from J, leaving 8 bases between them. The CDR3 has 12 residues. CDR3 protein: CASSPTQNTIYF. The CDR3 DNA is TGTGCCAGCAGCCCAACCCAGAACACCATATATTTT.

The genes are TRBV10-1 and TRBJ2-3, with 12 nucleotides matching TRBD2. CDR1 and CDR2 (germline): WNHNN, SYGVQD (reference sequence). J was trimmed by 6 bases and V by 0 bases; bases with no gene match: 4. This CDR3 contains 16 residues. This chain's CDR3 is CASSESPSGGADTQYF. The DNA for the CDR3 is TGCGCCAGCAGTGAGTCGCCTAGCGGGGGGGCCGATACGCAGTATTTT.